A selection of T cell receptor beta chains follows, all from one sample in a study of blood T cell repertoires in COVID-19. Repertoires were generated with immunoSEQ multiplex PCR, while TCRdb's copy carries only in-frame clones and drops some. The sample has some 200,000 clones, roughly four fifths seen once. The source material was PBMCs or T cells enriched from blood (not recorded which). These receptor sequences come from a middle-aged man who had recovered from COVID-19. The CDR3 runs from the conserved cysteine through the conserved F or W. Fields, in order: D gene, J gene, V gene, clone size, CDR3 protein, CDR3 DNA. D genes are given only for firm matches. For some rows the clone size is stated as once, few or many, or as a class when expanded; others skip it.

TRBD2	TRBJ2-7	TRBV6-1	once	CASSEQLAGGLPHSEQYF	TGTGCCAGCAGTGAACAACTAGCGGGAGGTCTCCCGCATAGCGAGCAGTACTTC
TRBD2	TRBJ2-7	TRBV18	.	CASSMQGLAGDHEQYF	TGTGCCAGCTCAATGCAGGGACTAGCGGGGGACCACGAGCAGTACTTC
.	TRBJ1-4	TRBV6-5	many	CATRDTGWDEEKLFF	TGTGCCACCCGGGACACTGGGTGGGATGAGGAAAAACTGTTTTTT
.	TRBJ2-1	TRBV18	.	CATAARGNEQFF	TGTGCCACCGCCGCTCGGGGCAATGAGCAGTTCTTC
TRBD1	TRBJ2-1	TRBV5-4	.	CATDRGPRNEQFF	TGTGCCACAGACAGGGGGCCCAGGAATGAGCAGTTCTTC
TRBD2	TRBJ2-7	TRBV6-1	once	CASSEDKGGSSYEQYF	TGTGCCAGCAGTGAAGACAAGGGCGGGAGCTCCTACGAGCAGTACTTC
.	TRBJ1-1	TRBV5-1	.	CASSLESGAIEAFF	TGCGCCAGCAGCTTGGAGTCAGGGGCAATTGAAGCTTTCTTT
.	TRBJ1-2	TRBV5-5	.	CASSSRENYGYTF	TGTGCCAGCAGCTCTCGGGAGAACTATGGCTACACCTTC
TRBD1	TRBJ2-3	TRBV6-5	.	CASRDTGGTDTQYF	TGTGCCAGCAGGGACACAGGGGGCACAGATACGCAGTATTTT
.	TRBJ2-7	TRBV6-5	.	CASSYSNSILYEQYF	TGTGCCAGCAGTTACTCTAACAGCATACTTTACGAGCAGTACTTC
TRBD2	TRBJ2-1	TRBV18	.	CASSPLAGGANEQFF	TGTGCCAGCTCACCACTAGCGGGAGGGGCCAATGAGCAGTTCTTC
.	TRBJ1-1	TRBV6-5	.	CASSFGHVNTEAFF	TGTGCCAGCAGTTTCGGACACGTTAACACTGAAGCTTTCTTT
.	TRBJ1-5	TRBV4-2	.	CASSQESAPLNQPQHF	TGTGCCAGCAGCCAAGAAAGTGCTCCCCTAAATCAGCCCCAGCATTTT
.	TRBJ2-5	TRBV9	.	CASSVWGGDYMETQYF	TGTGCCAGCAGCGTATGGGGGGGCGACTATATGGAGACCCAGTACTTC
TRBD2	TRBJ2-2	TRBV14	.	CASSQDRGGVLLNTGELFF	TGTGCCAGCAGCCAAGACCGCGGGGGGGTCCTACTAAACACCGGGGAGCTGTTTTTT
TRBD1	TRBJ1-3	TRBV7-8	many	CASSLIGTGDIGNTIYF	TGTGCCAGCAGCTTGATTGGAACAGGGGATATTGGAAACACCATATATTTT
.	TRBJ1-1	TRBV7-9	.	CASSLATSIAFF	TGTGCCAGCAGCTTAGCCACTTCCATAGCTTTCTTT
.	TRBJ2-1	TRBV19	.	CASSRDSNNEQFF	TGTGCCAGTAGTCGGGACTCTAACAATGAGCAGTTCTTC
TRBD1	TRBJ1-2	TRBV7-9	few	CASSPRGQGDYGYTF	TGTGCCAGCAGCCCCCGGGGACAGGGGGACTATGGCTACACCTTC
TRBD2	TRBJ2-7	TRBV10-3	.	CAIRKTSGYEQYF	TGTGCCATCAGGAAGACTAGCGGATACGAGCAGTACTTC
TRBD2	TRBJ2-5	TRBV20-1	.	CSASPASGIETQYF	TGCAGTGCTAGTCCGGCTAGCGGGATCGAGACCCAGTACTTC
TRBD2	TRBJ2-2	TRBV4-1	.	CASSARLAGGLDTGELFF	TGCGCCAGCAGCGCTAGACTAGCGGGAGGGTTAGACACCGGGGAGCTGTTTTTT
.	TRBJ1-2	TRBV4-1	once	CASSLGQLANYGYTF	TGCGCCAGCAGCCTCGGACAGCTAGCTAACTATGGCTACACCTTC
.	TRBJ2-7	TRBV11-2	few	CASSLISSSPYEQYF	TGTGCCAGCAGCTTAATCTCTAGCAGTCCCTACGAGCAGTACTTC
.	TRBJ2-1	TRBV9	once	CASSVAPNVENEQFF	TGTGCCAGCAGCGTAGCCCCTAACGTCGAAAATGAGCAGTTCTTC
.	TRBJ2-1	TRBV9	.	CASSVLPGDEQFF	TGTGCCAGCAGCGTTCTCCCGGGGGATGAGCAGTTCTTC